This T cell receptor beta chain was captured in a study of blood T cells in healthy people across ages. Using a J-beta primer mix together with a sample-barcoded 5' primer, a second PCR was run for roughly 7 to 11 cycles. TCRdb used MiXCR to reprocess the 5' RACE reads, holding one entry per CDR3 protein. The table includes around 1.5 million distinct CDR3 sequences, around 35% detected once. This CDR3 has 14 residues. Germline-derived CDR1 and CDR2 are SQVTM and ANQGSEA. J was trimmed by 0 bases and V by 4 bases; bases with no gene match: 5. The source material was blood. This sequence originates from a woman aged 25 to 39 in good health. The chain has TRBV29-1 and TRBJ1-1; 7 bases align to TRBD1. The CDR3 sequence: CSVVTGIMNTEAFF. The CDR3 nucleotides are TGCAGCGTTGTGACAGGGATCATGAACACTGAAGCTTTCTTT.